This T cell receptor (beta chain) stems from a study of T cells in tumors after PD-1 blockade. On the study more broadly: Treatment was either pembrolizumab 200 mg every 3 weeks or cemiplimab 350 mg every 2 weeks. On average, peripheral blood gave some 110,000 TCR templates and over 35,000 unique clonotypes.

Sequencing was performed with immunoSEQ multiplex PCR; in TCRdb, only in-frame clones are kept and a portion is missing. This sample has about 59,000 clones, with roughly 77% found just once. V shed 7 bases, J shed 6 bases, and the junction held 8 bases outside the gene matches. The CDR3 sequence is 14 residues long. Germline assignment: CDR1 MNHEY and CDR2 SVGAGI. The starting material was PBMCs, obtained before anti-PD-1 treatment. The chain combines TRBV6-5 with TRBJ1-5, with 8 bases identical to TRBD1. This clonotype was sampled from a human donor with basal cell carcinoma. The CDR3 sequence is CASKAGQGSQPQHF. The CDR3, as DNA: TGTGCCAGCAAGGCCGGACAGGGCAGTCAGCCCCAGCATTTT.